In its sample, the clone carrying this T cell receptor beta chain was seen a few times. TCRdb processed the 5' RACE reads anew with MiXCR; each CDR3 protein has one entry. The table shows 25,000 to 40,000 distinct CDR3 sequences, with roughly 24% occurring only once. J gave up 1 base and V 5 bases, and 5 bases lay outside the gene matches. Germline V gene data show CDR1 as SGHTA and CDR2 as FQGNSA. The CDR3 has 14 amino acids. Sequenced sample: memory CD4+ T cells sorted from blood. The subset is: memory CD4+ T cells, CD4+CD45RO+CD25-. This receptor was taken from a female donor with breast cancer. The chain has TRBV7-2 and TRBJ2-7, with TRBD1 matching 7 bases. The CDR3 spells CASSPNRGSYEQYF. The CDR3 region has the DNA TGTGCCAGCAGCCCAAACAGGGGTTCCTACGAGCAGTACTTC.